This entry lists 21 T cell receptor beta chains sequenced from one sample in a study of vaccination effects on CD4 cells after COVID-19. The table came from immunoSEQ multiplex PCR; TCRdb's copy has only in-frame clones and leaves some out. The table has 70,000 or so clones, approximately 77% seen once. Isolating CD4+ T cells followed 9 to 10 days of culture. The antigens these receptors bind are not known. The sample was CD4+ T cells from PBMCs cultured without peptide, taken before COVID-19 vaccination. The receptors derive from a human donor who received a COVID-19 vaccine.

V is TRBV6-5 and J is TRBJ2-3, with D perhaps matching TRBD2 (6 bases). The CDR3 consists of 15 residues. The ends were cut back, 10 bases at V and 0 bases at J, with 17 bases in the middle. The germline gives CDR1 MNHEY, CDR2 SVGAGI. The CDR3 DNA reads as TGTGCCACGCGTCGGGGGACTTCTAGCACAGATACGCAGTATTTT. This gives the protein CATRRGTSSTDTQYF.

The V gene is TRBV3-1 (or the pseudogene TRBV3-2), the J gene TRBJ2-1; perhaps TRBD2 as D (7 bases). The CDR3 spans 19 residues. V was pared by 0 bases and J by 1 base, with 19 bases between. CDR1 and CDR2 (germline): LGHDT, YNNKEL (reference sequence). The CDR3 region is CASSQDGREGGASYNEQFF. The CDR3 DNA is TGTGCCAGCAGCCAAGATGGCCGTGAGGGGGGGGCATCCTACAATGAGCAGTTCTTC.

The chain carries TRBV6-5 and TRBJ2-5; 7 bases line up with TRBD1. V was pared by 7 bases and J by 7 bases, with 12 bases of the junction left unmatched. Per the germline V gene, CDR1 is MNHEY and CDR2 is SVGAGI. The CDR3 consists of 14 residues. As DNA, the CDR3 is TGTGCCAGCACCGTTGAGACAGGGATGGGGACCCAGTACTTC. Translated, it gives CASTVETGMGTQYF.

The chain recombines TRBV16 with TRBJ1-4, with D uncertain. Germline lookup yields CDR1 KGHSY and CDR2 FQNENV. The CDR3 has 13 amino acids. V dropped 0 bases and J dropped 7 bases, with 6 bases sitting between them. The CDR3 sequence: CASSQSRGEKLFF. CDR3 in DNA: TGTGCCAGCAGCCAATCGCGGGGTGAAAAACTGTTTTTT.

This rearrangement joins TRBV24-1 to TRBJ2-5; tentatively, D is TRBD2 (6 bases). CDR3 size: 14 residues. V was pared by 4 bases and J by 2 bases, with 10 bases between. CDR1 is KGHDR and CDR2 is SFDVKD in the germline V gene. CDR3 in amino acids: CATSDPRGQETQYF. In nucleotides, the CDR3 is TGTGCCACCAGTGACCCCCGGGGGCAAGAGACCCAGTACTTC.

In its sample, this clone was seen once. The rearrangement links TRBV19 to TRBJ1-2; the D gene is possibly TRBD1 (6 bases). CDR3 size: 15 residues. Trimming removed 5 bases from V and 4 bases from J, with 17 bases in between. Per germline, CDR1 LNHDA and CDR2 SQIVND (reference sequence). The CDR3 DNA follows: TGTGCCAGTAGTGTGACCGGGACACGATTCTATGGCTACACCTTC. Amino acids: CASSVTGTRFYGYTF. The full variable domain, its missing parts supplied by reference TRBV19 and TRBJ1-2, is DGGITQSPKYLFRKEGQNVTLSCEQNLNHDAMYWYRQDPGQGLRLIYYSQIVNDFQKGDIAEGYSVSREKKESFPLTVTSAQKNPTAFYLCASSVTGTRFYGYTFGSGTRLTVV.

V is TRBV28 and J is TRBJ2-2; the D gene could be TRBD1 or TRBD2 (5 bases each). The ends were cut back, 5 bases at V and 4 bases at J, with 11 bases in the middle. Germline values: CDR1 MDHEN, CDR2 SYDVKM. This CDR3 has 14 amino acids. The CDR3 loop reads CASSPEGSTGELFF. The CDR3 region has the DNA TGTGCCAGCAGTCCTGAGGGGAGCACCGGGGAGCTGTTTTTT.

DNA for the CDR3: TGTGCCAGTAGCGAAAACAGGCCTAATAACTATGGCTACACCTTC. The encoded protein is CASSENRPNNYGYTF. V gene TRBV19 combines with J gene TRBJ1-2; weak D call: TRBD1 (5 bases). The CDR3 has 15 residues. Germline assignment: CDR1 LNHDA and CDR2 SQIVND (reference sequence). V was clipped by 6 bases and J by 1 base, with 15 bases between them.

This chain joins TRBV28 and TRBJ1-5, with TRBD1 identical over 7 bases. The CDR3 covers 15 residues. Per the germline V gene, CDR1 is MDHEN and CDR2 is SYDVKM. Trimming removed 6 bases from V and 5 bases from J; junction bases left unmatched: 10. The DNA of the CDR3 is TGTGCCAGCAGGGACCTCGACAGGGTGGATCAGCCCCAGCATTTT. It encodes CASRDLDRVDQPQHF.

On this clone itself: The sample has other DNA sequences that encode this CDR3 too. The chain's CDR3 is CASSSSGTEETQYF. For the CDR3, the DNA is TGTGCCAGCAGCTCTTCCGGGACGGAAGAGACCCAGTACTTC. The V call is TRBV4-2, the J call TRBJ2-5; D may correspond to TRBD1 or TRBD2 (5 bases each). This CDR3 has 14 residues. V was pared by 5 bases and J by 3 bases, with 13 bases between. Germline CDR1 and CDR2: LGHNA and YNFKEQ.

The V call is TRBV21-1, the J call TRBJ2-1; the D call of TRBD1 is as the table states it, not checked on the DNA. TRBV21-1 is recorded as a pseudogene. The CDR3 extends over 19 amino acids. The CDR3 bases are TGTGCCAGCAGCAAAGCGACAGGGGCTTGTTCTATCTACTACAATGAGCAGTTCTTC. Translation: CASSKATGACSIYYNEQFF.

The chain combines TRBV5-1 with TRBJ2-5; D perhaps matches TRBD1 (6 bases). Germline-derived CDR1 and CDR2 are SGHRS and YFSETQ. The CDR3 totals 16 residues. Trimming pared 5 bases from V and 3 bases from J, leaving 20 bases between. CDR3 protein: CASRSATGRREETQYF. Here the CDR3 DNA reads TGCGCCAGCAGATCAGCGACAGGTCGTCGCGAAGAGACCCAGTACTTC.

This clone has only one observation. The chain has TRBV19 and TRBJ2-5; D tentatively fits TRBD1 or TRBD2 (5 bases each). This CDR3 has 14 amino acids. Germline V gene data show CDR1 as LNHDA and CDR2 as SQIVND (reference sequence). Trimming took off 3 bases at V and 5 bases at J, with 13 bases between the two ends. CDR3 protein: CASSMWGLRETQYF. The CDR3, as DNA: TGTGCCAGTAGTATGTGGGGGTTACGGGAGACCCAGTACTTC.

V usage is TRBV12-5 and J usage is TRBJ1-1; D might be TRBD1 (6 bases). CDR1 and CDR2 (germline): LGHNT, FRNRAP. V was clipped by 0 bases and J by 5 bases, with 10 bases between them. The CDR3 is 14 amino acids. CDR3 bases: TGTGCTAGTGGTTTGGTACAGGGTGAGACTGAAGCTTTCTTT. Residues: CASGLVQGETEAFF.

This clone is a singleton in its sample. The V gene is TRBV6-6, the J gene TRBJ2-7; TRBD1 aligns across 7 bases. The CDR3 loop spans 15 amino acids. The germline V gene has CDR1 MNHNY and CDR2 SVGAGI (reference sequence). The V gene end was trimmed by 5 bases and the J gene end by 6 bases; junction bases not matched to a gene: 13. Written as DNA, the CDR3 is TGTGCCAGCAGTCGACAGGGCGGAAAAGGTCGCGAGCAGTACGTC. The encoded protein is CASSRQGGKGREQYV.

V is TRBV7-3 and J is TRBJ2-1; 7 positions agree with TRBD1. CDR3 length: 17 amino acids. Trimming took 2 bases from V and 2 from J; bases not matched to a gene: 9. The V gene's germline CDR1 is SGHTA and CDR2 FQGTGA. The CDR3 loop is CASSLQPTGVPYNEQFF. For the CDR3, the DNA is TGTGCCAGCAGCTTACAGCCCACAGGGGTACCCTACAATGAGCAGTTCTTC.

This chain links TRBV9 with TRBJ2-2; D remains unclear. Germline assignment: CDR1 SGDLS and CDR2 YYNGEE. This CDR3 has 13 amino acids. Trimming took 1 base from V and 4 from J, leaving 5 bases between them. CDR3 nucleotide sequence: TGTGCCAGCAGCGTACTGGTCACCGGGGAGCTGTTTTTT. Translation gives CASSVLVTGELFF. The variable domain in full, with the rest retrieved from reference TRBV9 and TRBJ2-2, is DSGVTQTPKHLITATGQRVTLRCSPRSGDLSVYWYQQSLDQGLQFLIQYYNGEERAKGNILERFSAQQFPDLHSELNLSSLELGDSALYFCASSVLVTGELFFGEGSRLTVL.

The J gene is TRBJ1-6, the V gene TRBV27; 9 nucleotides line up with TRBD1. Germline lookup yields CDR1 MNHEY and CDR2 SMNVEV (reference sequence). The CDR3 consists of 19 residues. The V gene end was trimmed by 1 base and the J gene end by 1 base; junction bases not matched to a gene: 8. The CDR3 sequence is CASSLWGQGVLSYNSPLHF. For the CDR3, the DNA is TGTGCCAGCAGTTTATGGGGACAGGGTGTGTTATCCTATAATTCACCCCTCCACTTT.

This clone was detected only a few times. V usage is TRBV6-5 and J usage is TRBJ1-5; no reliable D call. The CDR3 spans 13 residues. Per the germline V gene, CDR1 is MNHEY and CDR2 is SVGAGI. The germline V and J ends were trimmed by 9 bases and 2 bases, with 11 bases remaining between them. CDR3 DNA sequence: TGTGCCAGTCTCCCGGCCGGCAATCAGCCCCAGCATTTT. Residues: CASLPAGNQPQHF.

This chain connects TRBV3-1 (or the pseudogene TRBV3-2) to TRBJ1-6; 9 nucleotides match TRBD1. The length of the CDR3 is 15 residues. Per germline, CDR1 LGHDT and CDR2 YNNKEL (reference sequence). Trimming removed 6 bases from V and 9 bases from J; junction bases left unmatched: 9. CDR3 sequence (DNA): TGTGCCAGCAGGACAGGGGGGGATTTAGGTTCACCCCTCCACTTT. It specifies CASRTGGDLGSPLHF.

The chain couples TRBV18 to TRBJ1-6; 7 positions match TRBD1. Unmatched junction bases numbered 11, after V lost 6 bases and J lost 6 bases. The germline V gene encodes CDR1 KGHSH and CDR2 LQKENI. This CDR3 contains 16 residues. CDR3 coding DNA: TGTGCCAGCTCCCCTAAAGGGGGCAGTGCTAATTCACCCCTCCACTTT. Translating it yields CASSPKGGSANSPLHF.